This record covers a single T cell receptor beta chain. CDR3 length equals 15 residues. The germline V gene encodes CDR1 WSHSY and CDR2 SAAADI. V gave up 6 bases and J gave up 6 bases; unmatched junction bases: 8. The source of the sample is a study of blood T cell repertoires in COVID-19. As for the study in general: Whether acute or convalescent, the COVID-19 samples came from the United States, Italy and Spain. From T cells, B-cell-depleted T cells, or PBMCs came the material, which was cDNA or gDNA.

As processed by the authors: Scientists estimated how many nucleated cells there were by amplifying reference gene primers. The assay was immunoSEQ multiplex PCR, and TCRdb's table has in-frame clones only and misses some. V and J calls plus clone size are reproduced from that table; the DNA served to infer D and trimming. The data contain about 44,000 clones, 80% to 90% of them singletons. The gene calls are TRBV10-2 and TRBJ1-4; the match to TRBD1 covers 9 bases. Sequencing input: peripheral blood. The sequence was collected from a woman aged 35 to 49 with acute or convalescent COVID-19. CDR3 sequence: CASREVTGGDEKLFF. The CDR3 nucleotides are TGCGCCAGCAGAGAGGTGACAGGGGGAGATGAAAAACTGTTTTTT.